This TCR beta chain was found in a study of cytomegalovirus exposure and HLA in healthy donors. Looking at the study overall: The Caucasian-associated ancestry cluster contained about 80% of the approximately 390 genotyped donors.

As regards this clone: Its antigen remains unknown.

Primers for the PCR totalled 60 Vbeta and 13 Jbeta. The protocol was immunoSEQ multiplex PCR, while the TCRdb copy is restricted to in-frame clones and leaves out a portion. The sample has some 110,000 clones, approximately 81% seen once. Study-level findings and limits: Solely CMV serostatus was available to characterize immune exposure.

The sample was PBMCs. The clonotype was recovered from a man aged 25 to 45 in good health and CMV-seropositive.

The CDR3 is CASSPEGGLGYTF. As DNA, the CDR3 is TGTGCCAGCAGCCCCGAGGGAGGTCTTGGCTACACCTTC. This sequence joins TRBV7-9 and TRBJ1-2; D not certain. Germline V gene data show CDR1 as SEHNR and CDR2 as FQNEAQ (reference sequence). The V and J ends lost 5 bases and 7 bases respectively, with 14 bases between them. This CDR3 has 13 amino acids.